This T cell receptor beta chain comes out of a study of T cell repertoires in aging, cancer and after chemotherapy. TRB rearrangements spanning V, D and J were amplified using mixed TRB-A/B primers. TCRdb re-analysed the multiplex PCR reads in MiXCR, keeping a single row per CDR3 protein. The sample consists of roughly 7,000 distinct CDR3 sequences, over 35% of them appearing once. Amplification of TCR beta used genomic DNA extracted from peripheral blood. The V gene lost 5 bases and the J gene lost 1 base, with 15 bases spanning the gap. Germline V gene data show CDR1 as LNHDA and CDR2 as SQIVND (reference sequence). The CDR3 length is 16 residues.

This sequence was found in a human donor in good health. What was sequenced was blood. The chain has TRBV19 and TRBJ1-5; TRBD1 is a possible D gene (5 bases). The CDR3 region is CASSPYGRGSNQPQHF. CDR3 bases: TGTGCCAGTAGTCCTTACGGGAGGGGAAGCAATCAGCCCCAGCATTTT.